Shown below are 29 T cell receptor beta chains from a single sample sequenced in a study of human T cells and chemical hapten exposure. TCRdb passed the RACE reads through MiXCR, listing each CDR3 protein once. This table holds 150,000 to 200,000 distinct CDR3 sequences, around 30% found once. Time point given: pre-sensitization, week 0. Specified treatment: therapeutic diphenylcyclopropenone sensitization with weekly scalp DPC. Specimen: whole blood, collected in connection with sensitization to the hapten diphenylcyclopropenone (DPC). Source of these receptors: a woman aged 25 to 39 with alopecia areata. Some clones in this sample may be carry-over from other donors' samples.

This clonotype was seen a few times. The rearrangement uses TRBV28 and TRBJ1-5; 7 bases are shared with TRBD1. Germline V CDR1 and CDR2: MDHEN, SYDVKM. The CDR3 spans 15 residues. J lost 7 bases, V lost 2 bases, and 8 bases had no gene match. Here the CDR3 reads CASSLPRGHLQPQHF. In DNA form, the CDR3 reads TGTGCCAGCAGTTTACCTAGGGGGCATTTGCAGCCCCAGCATTTT.

CDR3 in amino acids: CASSESGTGANVLTF. The CDR3 DNA reads TGCGCCAGCAGTGAGTCAGGGACTGGGGCCAACGTCCTGACTTTC. The chain uses TRBV10-1 and TRBJ2-6; D unclear. The CDR3 has 15 residues. V was pared by 0 bases and J by 2 bases, with 5 bases between. Germline V gene lookup returns CDR1 WNHNN and CDR2 SYGVQD (reference sequence).

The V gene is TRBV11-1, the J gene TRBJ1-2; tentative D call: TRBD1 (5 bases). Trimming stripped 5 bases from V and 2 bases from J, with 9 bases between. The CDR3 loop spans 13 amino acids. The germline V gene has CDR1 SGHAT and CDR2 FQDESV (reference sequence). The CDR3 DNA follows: TGTGCCAGCAGCCGGGACGGGAACTATGGCTACACCTTC. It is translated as CASSRDGNYGYTF.

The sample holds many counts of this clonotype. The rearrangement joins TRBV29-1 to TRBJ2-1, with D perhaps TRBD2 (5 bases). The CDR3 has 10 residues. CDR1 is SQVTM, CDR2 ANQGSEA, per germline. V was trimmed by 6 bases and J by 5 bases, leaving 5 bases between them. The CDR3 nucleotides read TGCAGCGTGCGGGACAATGAGCAGTTCTTC. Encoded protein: CSVRDNEQFF.

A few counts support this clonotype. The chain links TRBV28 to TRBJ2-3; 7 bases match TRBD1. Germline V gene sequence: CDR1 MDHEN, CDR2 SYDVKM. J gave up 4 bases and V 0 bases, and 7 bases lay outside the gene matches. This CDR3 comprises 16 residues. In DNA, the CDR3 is TGTGCCAGCAGTTTATGGGCAGGGGGATTGTCAGATACGCAGTATTTT. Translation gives CASSLWAGGLSDTQYF.

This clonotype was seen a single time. DNA of the CDR3: TGTGCCAGCAGCCCAAGGGGAGGGATTCGAGCCGGGGAGCTGTTTTTT. It yields the protein CASSPRGGIRAGELFF. This sequence joins TRBV7-3 and TRBJ2-2; 7 positions agree with TRBD2. The V and J ends lost 5 bases and 6 bases, in that order; junction bases with no gene match: 12. CDR1 and CDR2 from the germline V gene are SGHTA and FQGTGA. CDR3 size: 16 residues. The full variable domain, with the rest looked up from reference TRBV7-3 and TRBJ2-2, is GAGVSQTPSNKVTEKGKYVELRCDPISGHTALYWYRQSLGQGPEFLIYFQGTGAADDSGLPNDRFFAVRPEGSVSTLKIQRTERGDSAVYLCASSPRGGIRAGELFFGEGSRLTVL.

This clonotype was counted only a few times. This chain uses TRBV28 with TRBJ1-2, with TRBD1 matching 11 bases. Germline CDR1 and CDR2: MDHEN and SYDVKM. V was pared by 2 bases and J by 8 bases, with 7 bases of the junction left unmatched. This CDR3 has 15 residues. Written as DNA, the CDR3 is TGTGCCAGCAGTTTAGCGGACAGGGGGCTAGAAGGCTACACCTTC. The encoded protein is CASSLADRGLEGYTF.

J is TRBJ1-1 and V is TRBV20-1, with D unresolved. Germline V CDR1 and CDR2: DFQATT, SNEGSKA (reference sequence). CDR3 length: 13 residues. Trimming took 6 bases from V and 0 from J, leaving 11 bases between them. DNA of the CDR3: TGCAGTGCCCCACGGGTCTTGAACACTGAAGCTTTCTTT. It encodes CSAPRVLNTEAFF.

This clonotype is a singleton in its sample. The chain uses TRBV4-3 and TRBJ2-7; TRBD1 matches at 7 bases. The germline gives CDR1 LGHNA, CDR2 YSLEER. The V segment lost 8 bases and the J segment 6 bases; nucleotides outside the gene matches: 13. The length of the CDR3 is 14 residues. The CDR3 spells CASALSINRGEQYF. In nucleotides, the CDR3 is TGCGCCAGCGCCTTATCTATCAACAGGGGCGAGCAGTACTTC.

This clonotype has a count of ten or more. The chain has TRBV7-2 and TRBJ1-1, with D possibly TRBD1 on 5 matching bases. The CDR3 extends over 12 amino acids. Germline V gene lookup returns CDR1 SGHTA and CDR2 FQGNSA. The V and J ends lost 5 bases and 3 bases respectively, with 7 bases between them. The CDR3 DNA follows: TGTGCCAGCAGCAGGGACCACACTGAAGCTTTCTTT. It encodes CASSRDHTEAFF.

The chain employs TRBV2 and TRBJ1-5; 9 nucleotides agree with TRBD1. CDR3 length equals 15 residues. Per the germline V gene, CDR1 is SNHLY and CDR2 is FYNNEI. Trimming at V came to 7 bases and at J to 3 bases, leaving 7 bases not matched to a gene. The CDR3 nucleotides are TGTGCCAGCACCATAGGACAGGGGAACAATCAGCCCCAGCATTTT. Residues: CASTIGQGNNQPQHF.

Written as DNA, the CDR3 is TGCAGTGCTAGGCTGCCTCTCAGCACAGATACGCAGTATTTT. Translation gives CSARLPLSTDTQYF. The J gene is TRBJ2-3, the V gene TRBV20-1; D gene unclear. Germline V gene data show CDR1 as DFQATT and CDR2 as SNEGSKA (reference sequence). This CDR3 spans 14 amino acids. V lost 3 bases, J lost 0 bases, and 10 bases lay in between.

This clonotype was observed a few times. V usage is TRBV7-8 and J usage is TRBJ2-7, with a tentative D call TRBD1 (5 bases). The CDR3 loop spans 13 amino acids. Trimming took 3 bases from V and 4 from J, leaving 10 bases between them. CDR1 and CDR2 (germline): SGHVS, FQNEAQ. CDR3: CASSLTVTYEQYF. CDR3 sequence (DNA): TGTGCCAGCAGCTTGACAGTGACTTACGAGCAGTACTTC.

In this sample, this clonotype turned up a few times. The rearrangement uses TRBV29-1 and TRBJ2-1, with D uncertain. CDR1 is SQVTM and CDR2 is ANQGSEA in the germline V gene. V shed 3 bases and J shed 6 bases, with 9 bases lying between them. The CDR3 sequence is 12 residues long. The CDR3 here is CSVDGPFNEQFF. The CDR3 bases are TGCAGCGTTGACGGACCCTTCAATGAGCAGTTCTTC.

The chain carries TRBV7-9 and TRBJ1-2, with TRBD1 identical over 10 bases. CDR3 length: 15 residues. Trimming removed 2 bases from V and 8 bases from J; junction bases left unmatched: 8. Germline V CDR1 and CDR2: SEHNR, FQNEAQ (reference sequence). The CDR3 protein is CASSLLGTGESGYTF. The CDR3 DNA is TGTGCCAGCAGCTTATTAGGGACAGGGGAGTCGGGCTACACCTTC.

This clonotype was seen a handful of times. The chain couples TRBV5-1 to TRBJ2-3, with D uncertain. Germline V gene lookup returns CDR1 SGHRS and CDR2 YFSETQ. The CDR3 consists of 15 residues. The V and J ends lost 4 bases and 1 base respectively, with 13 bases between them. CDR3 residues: CASSTLLSGTDTQYF. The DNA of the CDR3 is TGCGCCAGCAGCACCCTACTTTCGGGCACAGATACGCAGTATTTT.

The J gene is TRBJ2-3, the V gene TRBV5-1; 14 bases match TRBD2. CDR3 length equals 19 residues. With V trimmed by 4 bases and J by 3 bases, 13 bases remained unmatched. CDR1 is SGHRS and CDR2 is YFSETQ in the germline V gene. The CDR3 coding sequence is TGCGCCAGCAGCAACCCGACTAGCGGGAGGGCCGTTCATACAGATACGCAGTATTTT. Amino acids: CASSNPTSGRAVHTDTQYF.

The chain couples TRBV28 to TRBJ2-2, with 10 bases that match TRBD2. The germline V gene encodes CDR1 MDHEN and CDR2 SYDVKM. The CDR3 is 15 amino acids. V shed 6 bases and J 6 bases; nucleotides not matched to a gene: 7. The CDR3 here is CASSPPGLAPGELFF. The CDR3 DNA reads TGTGCCAGCAGCCCACCGGGACTAGCGCCCGGGGAGCTGTTTTTT.

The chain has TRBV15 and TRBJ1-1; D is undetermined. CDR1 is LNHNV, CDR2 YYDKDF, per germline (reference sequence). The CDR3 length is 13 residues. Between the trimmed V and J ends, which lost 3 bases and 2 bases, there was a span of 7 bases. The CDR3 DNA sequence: TGTGCCACCAGCAGTTACGTAAACACTGAAGCTTTCTTT. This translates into CATSSYVNTEAFF.

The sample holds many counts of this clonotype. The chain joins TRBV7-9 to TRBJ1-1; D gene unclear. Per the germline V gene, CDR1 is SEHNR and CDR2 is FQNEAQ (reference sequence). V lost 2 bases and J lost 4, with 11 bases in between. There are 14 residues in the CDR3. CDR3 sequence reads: CASSLTGVGTEAFF. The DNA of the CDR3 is TGTGCCAGCAGCTTAACCGGGGTTGGCACTGAAGCTTTCTTT.

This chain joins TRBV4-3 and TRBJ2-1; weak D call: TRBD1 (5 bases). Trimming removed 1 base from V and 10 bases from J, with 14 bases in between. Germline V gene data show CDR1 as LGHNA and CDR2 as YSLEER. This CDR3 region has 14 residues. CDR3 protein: CASSQGLQGWEQFF. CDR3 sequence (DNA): TGCGCCAGCAGCCAAGGATTGCAGGGATGGGAGCAGTTCTTC.

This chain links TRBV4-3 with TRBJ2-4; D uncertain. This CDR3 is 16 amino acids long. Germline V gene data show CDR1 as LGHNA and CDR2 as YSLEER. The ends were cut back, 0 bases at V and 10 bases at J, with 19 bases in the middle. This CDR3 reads CASSQEVVGTLLIQYF. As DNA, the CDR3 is TGCGCCAGCAGCCAAGAAGTGGTCGGAACCCTACTTATTCAGTACTTC.

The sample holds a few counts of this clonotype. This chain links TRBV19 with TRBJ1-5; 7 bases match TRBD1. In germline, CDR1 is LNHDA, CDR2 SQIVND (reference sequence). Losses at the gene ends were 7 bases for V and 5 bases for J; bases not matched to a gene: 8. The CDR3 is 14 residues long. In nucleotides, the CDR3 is TGTGCCAGTACCACAAGGACAGGAGATCAGCCCCAGCATTTT. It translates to CASTTRTGDQPQHF.

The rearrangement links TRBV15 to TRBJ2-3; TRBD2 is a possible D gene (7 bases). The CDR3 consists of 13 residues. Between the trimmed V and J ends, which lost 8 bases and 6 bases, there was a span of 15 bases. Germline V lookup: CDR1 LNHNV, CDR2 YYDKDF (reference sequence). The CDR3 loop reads CATGEGGTDTQYF. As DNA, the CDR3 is TGTGCCACCGGGGAGGGGGGAACGGATACGCAGTATTTT.

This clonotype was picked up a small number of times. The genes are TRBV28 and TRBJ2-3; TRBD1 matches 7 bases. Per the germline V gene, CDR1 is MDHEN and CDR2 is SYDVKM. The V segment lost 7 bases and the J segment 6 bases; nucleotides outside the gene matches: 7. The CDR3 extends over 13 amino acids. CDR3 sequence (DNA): TGTGCCAGCATTGACAGGGTTCGGGATACGCAGTATTTT. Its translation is CASIDRVRDTQYF. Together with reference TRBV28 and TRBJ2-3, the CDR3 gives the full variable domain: DVKVTQSSRYLVKRTGEKVFLECVQDMDHENMFWYRQDPGLGLRLIYFSYDVKMKEKGDIPEGYSVSREKKERFSLILESASTNQTSMYLCASIDRVRDTQYFGPGTRLTVL.

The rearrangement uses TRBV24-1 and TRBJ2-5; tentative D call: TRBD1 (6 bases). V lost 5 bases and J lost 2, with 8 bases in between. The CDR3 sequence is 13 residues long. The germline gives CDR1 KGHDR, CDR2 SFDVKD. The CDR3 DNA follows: TGTGCCACCAGTGGGACAGTGCAAGAGACCCAGTACTTC. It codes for CATSGTVQETQYF.

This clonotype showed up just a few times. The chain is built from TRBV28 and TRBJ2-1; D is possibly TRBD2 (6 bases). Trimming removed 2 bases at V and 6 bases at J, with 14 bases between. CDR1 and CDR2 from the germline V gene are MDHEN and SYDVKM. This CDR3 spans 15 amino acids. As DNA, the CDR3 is TGTGCCAGCAGTTTAATTAGCGGTAATTTCAATGAGCAGTTCTTC. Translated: CASSLISGNFNEQFF.

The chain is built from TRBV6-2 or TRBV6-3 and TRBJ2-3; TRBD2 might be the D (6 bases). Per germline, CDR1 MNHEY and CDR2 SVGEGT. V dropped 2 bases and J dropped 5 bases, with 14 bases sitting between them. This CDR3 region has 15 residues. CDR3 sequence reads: CASSYGTGAVDTQYF. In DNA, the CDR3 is TGTGCCAGCAGTTACGGGACGGGAGCAGTAGATACGCAGTATTTT.

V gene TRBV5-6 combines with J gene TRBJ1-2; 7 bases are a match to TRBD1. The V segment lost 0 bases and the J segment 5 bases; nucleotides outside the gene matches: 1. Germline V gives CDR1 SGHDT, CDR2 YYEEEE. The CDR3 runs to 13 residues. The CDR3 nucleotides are TGTGCCAGCAGCTTGGGGACAGGATATGGCTACACCTTC. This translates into CASSLGTGYGYTF.